One T cell receptor (beta chain) is described in this entry. Its antigen is not identified. The data originate from a study of cytomegalovirus exposure and HLA in healthy donors. In the study overall: Counted in an early data release were tens of millions of unique TCRs from HLA-typed donors.

This CDR3 contains 16 residues. Trimming cost V 1 base and J 4 bases, with 16 bases left between them. The germline V gene has CDR1 SEHNR and CDR2 FQNEAQ (reference sequence). The PCR made use of 60 Vbeta and 13 Jbeta primers. Sequenced by immunoSEQ multiplex PCR; TCRdb stores in-frame clones only, minus some. This table has about 73,000 clones, 75% appearing once. The study, taken as a whole, reports: Accounts indicate the classifier identified cytomegalovirus status with strong specificity and sensitivity. A later analysis linked a missense DCLRE1C variant to TCR beta V- and J-gene trimming. As a later analysis showed, several of the most significant clusters appeared to be linked to common viral pathogens.

The sample consisted of PBMCs. This TCR derives from a man in his sixties or seventies in good health and CMV-seronegative. The rearrangement joins TRBV7-9 to TRBJ1-2; D is undetermined. CDR3 loop: CASSLGRTLTSYGYTF. The CDR3 nucleotides are TGTGCCAGCAGCTTAGGACGGACTTTAACGAGCTATGGCTACACCTTC.